This entry is about one T cell receptor (beta chain). Its antigen is not known. The source of the sample is a study of T-cell memory formation after mild COVID-19. About the research overall: TCR clustering was largely donor specific. Broader study findings: Balance between CD4 and CD8 was seen in clones contracting day 15 to 85, and a CD4+ lean was seen in later expanders.

Using its own MiXCR run on the 5' RACE reads, TCRdb lists one record per CDR3 protein. The sample consists of about 210,000 distinct CDR3 sequences, roughly a tenth of them appearing once. The V gene lost 5 bases and the J gene lost 3 bases, with 14 bases spanning the gap. The CDR3 length is 14 residues. The V gene's germline CDR1 is SGHRS and CDR2 YFSETQ. Material for sequencing was PBMCs or a T cell subset sorted from them (not recorded which). The TCR comes from a man younger than 35 who had mild COVID-19 (a few samples of this study predate the infection). Cell type and time point are not known. The V gene is TRBV5-1, the J gene TRBJ1-2, with unresolved D. The CDR3 reads CASRGGLTDYGYTF. The CDR3 region has the DNA TGCGCCAGCAGGGGTGGTTTGACGGACTATGGCTACACCTTC.